Below, 28 T cell receptor beta chains from the same sample are listed, as sequenced in a study of graft-versus-host responses after intestinal transplantation. These receptors have no identified antigens. This table comes from immunoSEQ multiplex PCR, and its TCRdb copy is limited to in-frame clones, with some not included. The sample holds just over 95,000 clones; 90% to 95% are singletons and the top ten take 0.17%. The sequencing used unstimulated CD4+ T cells sorted from spleen or lymph node cells, collected before intestinal transplant. Source of these receptors: a human donor who received an intestinal transplant.

The rearrangement links TRBV5-1 to TRBJ2-1, with D perhaps matching TRBD2 (6 bases). Germline V gene data show CDR1 as SGHRS and CDR2 as YFSETQ. The CDR3 sequence is 16 residues long. V was pared by 0 bases and J by 4 bases, with 14 bases between. The CDR3: CASSLEGGTLYNEQFF. CDR3 coding DNA: TGCGCCAGCAGCTTGGAGGGCGGGACCTTATACAATGAGCAGTTCTTC. The complete variable domain, with remaining parts taken from reference TRBV5-1 and TRBJ2-1, reads KAGVTQTPRYLIKTRGQQVTLSCSPISGHRSVSWYQQTPGQGLQFLFEYFSETQRNKGNFPGRFSGRQFSNSRSEMNVSTLELGDSALYLCASSLEGGTLYNEQFFGPGTRLTVL.

Note on this clone: Other nucleotide sequences from this sample produce the same CDR3. This chain connects TRBV5-1 to TRBJ2-5, with D unclear. The CDR3 totals 13 residues. The germline V gene has CDR1 SGHRS and CDR2 YFSETQ. The V end was cut by 0 bases, the J end by 5 bases, with 8 bases between. CDR3 in DNA: TGCGCCAGCAGCTTGGCGGGTTCGGAGACCCAGTACTTC. Translating gives CASSLAGSETQYF.

The V call is TRBV30, the J call TRBJ2-1; 13 bases are shared with TRBD2. The CDR3 spans 15 residues. After removal of 4 bases from V and 4 bases from J, the junction contained 4 bases not matched to a gene. Germline CDR1 reads GTSNPN; CDR2 reads SVGIG (reference sequence). The CDR3 loop is CAWTGTSGAYNEQFF. The CDR3 bases are TGTGCCTGGACTGGGACTAGCGGGGCTTACAATGAGCAGTTCTTC.

The genes are TRBV30 and TRBJ1-2; D might be TRBD1 (5 bases). The ends were cut back, 3 bases at V and 5 bases at J, with 7 bases in the middle. The CDR3 runs to 11 residues. Germline assignment: CDR1 GTSNPN and CDR2 SVGIG (reference sequence). The CDR3 is CAWSRAYGYTF. CDR3 sequence (DNA): TGTGCCTGGAGCAGGGCATATGGCTACACCTTC.

This clone was detected once. This sequence joins TRBV5-1 and TRBJ1-2, with a weak D call TRBD1 (5 bases). Per the germline V gene, CDR1 is SGHRS and CDR2 is YFSETQ. The CDR3 is 16 amino acids. V gave up 5 bases and J gave up 4 bases, with 21 bases separating them. Written as DNA, the CDR3 is TGCGCCAGCAGGCCATTGGGGTATCAGGGCCCCTATGGCTACACCTTC. This translates into CASRPLGYQGPYGYTF.

The chain links TRBV7-7 to TRBJ2-1; 12 bases fit TRBD2. CDR1 and CDR2 from the germline V gene are SSHAT and FNYEAQ (reference sequence). The J segment lost 3 bases and the V segment lost 5 bases, leaving 2 bases of the junction unmatched. This CDR3 comprises 15 residues. CDR3 DNA: TGTGCCAGCAGCCAACTAGCGGGGGGCTACAATGAGCAGTTCTTC. Protein: CASSQLAGGYNEQFF.

The V gene is TRBV18, the J gene TRBJ1-2; D is unresolved. Germline assignment: CDR1 KGHSH and CDR2 LQKENI. V was pared by 0 bases and J by 5 bases, with 10 bases between. This CDR3 region has 14 residues. CDR3: CASSPPSSVYGYTF. In DNA, the CDR3 is TGTGCCAGCTCACCACCGAGTTCGGTTTATGGCTACACCTTC.

The CDR3 DNA reads as TGCAGCGTTGTCCCGGGACTACAAACCTACGAGCAGTACTTC. This codes for CSVVPGLQTYEQYF. The chain joins TRBV29-1 to TRBJ2-7; 7 nucleotides line up with TRBD2. After removal of 4 bases from V and 2 bases from J, the junction contained 8 bases not matched to a gene. Germline values: CDR1 SQVTM, CDR2 ANQGSEA. The CDR3 covers 14 residues.

The chain has TRBV2 and TRBJ2-1, with a possible D match to TRBD2 (6 bases). The V gene's germline CDR1 is SNHLY and CDR2 FYNNEI. Trimming removed 7 bases from V and 1 base from J, with 8 bases in between. The CDR3 spans 13 residues. In nucleotides, the CDR3 is TGTGCCAGCACGGGACTTTCCTACAATGAGCAGTTCTTC. Its translation is CASTGLSYNEQFF.

This chain links TRBV7-8 with TRBJ2-7; 7 bases line up with TRBD1. Germline-derived CDR1 and CDR2 are SGHVS and FQNEAQ. Trimming took 5 bases from V and 6 from J; bases not matched to a gene: 16. CDR3 size: 16 residues. The CDR3 DNA follows: TGTGCCAGCAGCGTAGAGGGACAGATATTAGATTCCGAGCAGTACTTC. It specifies CASSVEGQILDSEQYF.

The gene calls are TRBV4-3 and TRBJ1-6; a weak D match, TRBD1 (6 bases). Germline values: CDR1 LGHNA, CDR2 YSLEER. Deletions cut 0 bases from V and 9 bases from J, with 12 bases between. The CDR3 sequence is 15 residues long. DNA of the CDR3: TGCGCCAGCAGCCAAGAGAGGGGGAGTATTTCACCCCTCCACTTT. Encoded protein: CASSQERGSISPLHF.

The J gene is TRBJ2-7, the V gene TRBV12-5; possible D gene TRBD2, 5 bases. In germline, CDR1 is LGHNT, CDR2 FRNRAP. This CDR3 spans 12 amino acids. V lost 2 bases, J lost 12 bases, and 14 bases lay in between. CDR3 in DNA: TGTGCTAGTGGTTTGAATTTCCTAGCCTCGTACTTC. Protein product: CASGLNFLASYF.

The chain has TRBV18 and TRBJ1-1; TRBD1 agrees at 9 bases. J lost 0 bases, V lost 3 bases, and 2 bases had no gene match. The CDR3 runs to 15 residues. CDR1 is KGHSH, CDR2 LQKENI, per germline. Here the CDR3 DNA reads TGTGCCAGCTCACCTACAGGGGGCATGAACACTGAAGCTTTCTTT. Protein product: CASSPTGGMNTEAFF.

This chain connects TRBV2 to TRBJ1-3; D is uncertain. The CDR3 has 14 amino acids. Trimming left V 6 bases short and J 0 bases short, with 9 bases between. Germline assignment: CDR1 SNHLY and CDR2 FYNNEI. The CDR3 sequence: CASRGGSSGNTIYF. The CDR3 coding sequence is TGTGCCAGCAGAGGCGGGAGCTCTGGAAACACCATATATTTT.

This clone was seen only a few times. V usage is TRBV5-6 and J usage is TRBJ2-7; 7 nucleotides match TRBD1. The CDR3 totals 15 residues. Germline V lookup: CDR1 SGHDT, CDR2 YYEEEE. Germline trimming cut 4 bases from V and 0 bases from J; bases unmatched to any gene: 7. The CDR3 sequence: CASSHDRARSYEQYF. CDR3 nucleotides: TGTGCCAGCAGCCATGACAGGGCCCGCTCCTACGAGCAGTACTTC.

The V and J genes are TRBV9 and TRBJ2-5; D remains ambiguous. Looked up from germline, CDR1 is SGDLS and CDR2 is YYNGEE. This CDR3 comprises 14 residues. V gave up 3 bases and J gave up 5 bases, with 14 bases separating them. Written as DNA, the CDR3 is TGTGCCAGCAGCGCCCCTGAGTCCTCGGAGACCCAGTACTTC. This translates into CASSAPESSETQYF.

To note about this clone: Relative to the germline gene, one junction end is altered; a read error may explain this. The CDR3 coding sequence is TGTGCCAGCAGATTAGATCAGCGGAAAGAGACCCAGTACTTC. Protein sequence: CASRLDQRKETQYF. This chain connects TRBV7-2 to TRBJ2-5; weak D call: TRBD2 (5 bases). Germline V gene sequence: CDR1 SGHTA, CDR2 FQGNSA. The CDR3 contains 14 residues.

The chain employs TRBV13 and TRBJ2-7, with 11 positions matching TRBD2. The CDR3 has 17 amino acids. Per germline, CDR1 PRHDT and CDR2 FYEKMQ (reference sequence). Trimming at V came to 0 bases and at J to 7 bases, leaving 11 bases not matched to a gene. CDR3 bases: TGTGCCAGCAGCTTAGGGGCTAGCGGGGGGTACCTACGAGAGCAGTACTTC. This sequence encodes CASSLGASGGYLREQYF.

The chain has TRBV5-1 and TRBJ2-2; 9 bases map to TRBD2. The length of the CDR3 is 19 residues. Germline lookup yields CDR1 SGHRS and CDR2 YFSETQ. V dropped 4 bases and J dropped 2; count of bases not matched to a gene: 15. The CDR3 bases are TGCGCCAGCAGCACGAACCCCCTGGCGGGAGGGCGAAACACCGGGGAGCTGTTTTTT. Translation: CASSTNPLAGGRNTGELFF. Using reference TRBV5-1 and TRBJ2-2 for the parts outside the CDR3, the full variable domain is KAGVTQTPRYLIKTRGQQVTLSCSPISGHRSVSWYQQTPGQGLQFLFEYFSETQRNKGNFPGRFSGRQFSNSRSEMNVSTLELGDSALYLCASSTNPLAGGRNTGELFFGEGSRLTVL.

The chain recombines TRBV6-1 with TRBJ2-1; 7 positions match TRBD2. The CDR3 loop spans 14 amino acids. Unmatched junction bases numbered 9, after V lost 7 bases and J lost 6 bases. Germline V CDR1 and CDR2: MNHNS, SASEGT. The CDR3 spells CASKPPGLINEQFF. Written as DNA, the CDR3 is TGTGCCAGCAAGCCCCCGGGACTAATCAATGAGCAGTTCTTC.

This rearrangement joins TRBV28 to TRBJ2-1; TRBD2 matches at 11 bases. Germline CDR1 reads MDHEN; CDR2 reads SYDVKM. This CDR3 has 16 residues. After removal of 2 bases from V and 6 bases from J, the junction contained 6 bases not matched to a gene. In DNA form, the CDR3 reads TGTGCCAGCAGTTTACCACTAGCGGGAGTGCGCAATGAGCAGTTCTTC. This sequence encodes CASSLPLAGVRNEQFF. The full variable domain, with the rest looked up from reference TRBV28 and TRBJ2-1, is DVKVTQSSRYLVKRTGEKVFLECVQDMDHENMFWYRQDPGLGLRLIYFSYDVKMKEKGDIPEGYSVSREKKERFSLILESASTNQTSMYLCASSLPLAGVRNEQFFGPGTRLTVL.

The chain uses TRBV11-2 and TRBJ1-5, with a weak D call TRBD1 (6 bases). Germline V gene sequence: CDR1 SGHAT, CDR2 FQNNGV. This CDR3 is built from 16 residues. Trimming removed 1 base at V and 5 bases at J, with 15 bases between. CDR3 coding DNA: TGTGCCAGCAGCTTAGGAGACAGGAGGATGGATCAGCCCCAGCATTTT. Amino acid sequence: CASSLGDRRMDQPQHF.

This chain connects TRBV5-6 to TRBJ1-2, with D possibly being TRBD1 (6 bases). The CDR3 spans 13 residues. CDR1 SGHDT and CDR2 YYEEEE come from the germline V gene. Trimming removed 0 bases from V and 8 bases from J, with 11 bases in between. The CDR3 here is CASSLGQVTGYTF. The CDR3 DNA reads as TGTGCCAGCAGCTTGGGACAGGTTACCGGCTACACCTTC.

This clone has only a few counts. V usage is TRBV2 and J usage is TRBJ1-1; D may be TRBD1 (6 bases). The CDR3 spans 13 residues. Per germline, CDR1 SNHLY and CDR2 FYNNEI. Trimming cost V 7 bases and J 4 bases, with 13 bases left between them. The CDR3 DNA is TGTGCCAGCACCCAAACAGGGATCACTGAAGCTTTCTTT. Translated, it gives CASTQTGITEAFF.

V usage is TRBV7-2 and J usage is TRBJ2-2, with 13 positions matching TRBD2. The trim removed 2 bases at V and 4 bases at J, leaving 4 bases unmatched. This CDR3 has 17 amino acids. The germline gives CDR1 SGHTA, CDR2 FQGNSA. CDR3 sequence (DNA): TGTGCCAGCAGCTTACCGGGACTAGCGGGAACCACCGGGGAGCTGTTTTTT. Residues: CASSLPGLAGTTGELFF.

The rearrangement uses TRBV30 and TRBJ2-3; 12 bases are shared with TRBD2. V lost 2 bases, J lost 4 bases, and 13 bases stayed unmatched. CDR3 length equals 18 residues. Germline CDR1 GTSNPN, CDR2 SVGIG (reference sequence). Here the CDR3 reads CAWSSSRTSGEGPDTQYF. In DNA, the CDR3 is TGTGCCTGGAGTTCTTCCCGGACTAGCGGGGAAGGGCCAGATACGCAGTATTTT.

The CDR3 loop reads CASSLRQGNQPQHF. DNA for the CDR3: TGTGCCAGCAGCTTAAGGCAGGGAAATCAGCCCCAGCATTTT. The chain is built from TRBV7-2 and TRBJ1-5; D may be TRBD1 (5 bases). CDR3 length: 14 residues. Germline V gives CDR1 SGHTA, CDR2 FQGNSA. V was cut by 2 bases and J by 4 bases, with 9 bases left in between.

The rearrangement joins TRBV5-1 to TRBJ2-7; 7 bases map to TRBD1. With 0 bases clipped from V and 6 bases from J, the junction kept 6 bases outside the gene matches. The V gene's germline CDR1 is SGHRS and CDR2 YFSETQ. The CDR3 runs 14 residues. The CDR3 reads CASSLGRQGSEQYF. The CDR3 region has the DNA TGCGCCAGCAGCTTGGGTCGACAGGGTAGCGAGCAGTACTTC.